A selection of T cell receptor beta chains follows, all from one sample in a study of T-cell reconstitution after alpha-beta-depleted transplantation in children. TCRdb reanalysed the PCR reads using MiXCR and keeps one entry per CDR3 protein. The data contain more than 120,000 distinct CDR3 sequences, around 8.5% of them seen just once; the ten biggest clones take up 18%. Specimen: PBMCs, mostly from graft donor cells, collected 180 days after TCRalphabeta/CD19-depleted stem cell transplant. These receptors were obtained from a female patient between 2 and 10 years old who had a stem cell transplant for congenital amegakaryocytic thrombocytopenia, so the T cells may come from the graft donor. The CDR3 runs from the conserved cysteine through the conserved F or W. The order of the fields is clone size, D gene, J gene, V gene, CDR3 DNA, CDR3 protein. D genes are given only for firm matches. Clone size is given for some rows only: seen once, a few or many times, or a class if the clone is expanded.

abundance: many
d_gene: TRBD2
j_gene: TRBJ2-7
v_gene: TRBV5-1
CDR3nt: TGCGCCAGCAGCTTGTTCCGGGGGGGCGATGAGCAGTACTTC
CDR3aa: CASSLFRGGDEQYF

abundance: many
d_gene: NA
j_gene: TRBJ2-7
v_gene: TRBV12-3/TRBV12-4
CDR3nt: TGTGCCAGCAGTGACCAGGAGGCTGGCGAGCAGTACTTC
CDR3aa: CASSDQEAGEQYF

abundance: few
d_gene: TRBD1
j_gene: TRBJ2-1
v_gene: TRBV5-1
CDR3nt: TGCGCCAGCGGACCGCGAAGACAGGGCCTTTACAATGAGCAGTTCTTC
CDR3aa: CASGPRRQGLYNEQFF

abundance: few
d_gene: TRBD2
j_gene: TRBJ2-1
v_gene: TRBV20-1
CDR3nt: TGCAGTGCTAGCAAGACTAGCGGGGGTACCAATGAGCAGTTCTTC
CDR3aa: CSASKTSGGTNEQFF

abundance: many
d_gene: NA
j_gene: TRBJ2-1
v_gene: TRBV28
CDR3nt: TGTGCCAGCAGTTTAGGGGGCAGTTCCTACAATGAGCAGTTCTTC
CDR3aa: CASSLGGSSYNEQFF

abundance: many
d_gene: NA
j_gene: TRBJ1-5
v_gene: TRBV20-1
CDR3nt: TGCAGTGCTAGAATTCCAGGCATTAGCAATCAGCCCCAGCATTTT
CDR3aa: CSARIPGISNQPQHF

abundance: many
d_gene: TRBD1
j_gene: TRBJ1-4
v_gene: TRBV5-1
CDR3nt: TGCGCCAGCAGCGCCGGGACAGGGTATGAAAAACTGTTTTTT
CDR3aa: CASSAGTGYEKLFF

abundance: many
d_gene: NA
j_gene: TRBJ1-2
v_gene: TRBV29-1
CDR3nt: TGCAGCGTTGTTGTACAGGGAAACTATGGCTACACCTTC
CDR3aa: CSVVVQGNYGYTF

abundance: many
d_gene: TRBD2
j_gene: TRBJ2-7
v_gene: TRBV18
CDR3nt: TGTGCCAGCTCTCTCAATAGCGGGGGGAAATACGAGCAGTACTTC
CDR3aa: CASSLNSGGKYEQYF

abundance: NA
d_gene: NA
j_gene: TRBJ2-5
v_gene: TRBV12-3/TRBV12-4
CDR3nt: TGTGCCAGCAGTTTTACTGCGATGGAGACCCAGTACTTC
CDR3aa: CASSFTAMETQYF

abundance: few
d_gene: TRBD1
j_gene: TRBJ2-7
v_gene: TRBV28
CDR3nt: TGTGCCAGCAGAACCTACACAGGGGGCGTTAACTACGAGCAGTACTTC
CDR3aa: CASRTYTGGVNYEQYF

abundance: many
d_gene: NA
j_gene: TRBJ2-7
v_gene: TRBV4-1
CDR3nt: TGCGCCAGCAGCCAAGCGCACAGGGCCTACGAGCAGTACTTC
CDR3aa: CASSQAHRAYEQYF

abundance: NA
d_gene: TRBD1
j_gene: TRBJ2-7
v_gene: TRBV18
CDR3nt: TGTGCCAGCTCCCCAGCCGGGACAGGGTTCTACGAGCAGTACTTC
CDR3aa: CASSPAGTGFYEQYF

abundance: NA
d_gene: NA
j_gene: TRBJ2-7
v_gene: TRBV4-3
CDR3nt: TGCGCCAGCAGCCAAGATCGAGGGAGCGACGAGCAGTACTTC
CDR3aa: CASSQDRGSDEQYF

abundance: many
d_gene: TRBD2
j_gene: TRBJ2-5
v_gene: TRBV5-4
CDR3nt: TGTGCCAGCAGCTCGAATCTAGCGGGGGGCCTTGAGACCCAGTACTTC
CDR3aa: CASSSNLAGGLETQYF

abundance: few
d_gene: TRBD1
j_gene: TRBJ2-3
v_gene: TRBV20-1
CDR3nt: TGCAGTGCCGATCCCGGACAGGGTGCAGATACGCAGTATTTT
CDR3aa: CSADPGQGADTQYF

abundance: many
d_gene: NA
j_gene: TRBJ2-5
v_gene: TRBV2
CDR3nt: TGTGCCAGCAGGGGGGACTACCAAGAGACCCAGTACTTC
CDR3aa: CASRGDYQETQYF

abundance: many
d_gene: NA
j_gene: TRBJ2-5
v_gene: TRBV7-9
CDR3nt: TGTGCCAGCAGCTTTGTTTCGGTCCAAGAGACCCAGTACTTC
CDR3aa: CASSFVSVQETQYF

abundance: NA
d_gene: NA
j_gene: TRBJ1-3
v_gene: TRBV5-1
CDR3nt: TGCGCCAGCAGCTTTGAGGGAGCGGGAAACACCATATATTTT
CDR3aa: CASSFEGAGNTIYF

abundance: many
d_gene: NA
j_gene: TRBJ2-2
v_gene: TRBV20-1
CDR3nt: TGCAGTGCTAGGGGACCAGGAGGTAGCGGTAACACCGGGGAGCTGTTTTTT
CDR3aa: CSARGPGGSGNTGELFF

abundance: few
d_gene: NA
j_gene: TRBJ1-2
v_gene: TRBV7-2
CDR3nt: TGTGCCAGCAGCTTAGATGCTGAGAACTATGGCTACACCTTC
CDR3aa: CASSLDAENYGYTF

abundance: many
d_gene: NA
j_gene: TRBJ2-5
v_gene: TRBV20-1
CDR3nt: TGCAGTGCCGGGGGTTCGGGAGAGACCCAGTACTTC
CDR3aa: CSAGGSGETQYF

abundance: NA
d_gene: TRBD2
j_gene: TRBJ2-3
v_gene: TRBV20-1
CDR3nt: TGCAGTACAGGGGTAGCGGGAGCTTGGGATACGCAGTATTTT
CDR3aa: CSTGVAGAWDTQYF

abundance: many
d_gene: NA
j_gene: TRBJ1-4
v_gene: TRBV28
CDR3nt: TGTGCCAGCAGTTTATCAACAGGTCCGGAAAAACTGTTTTTT
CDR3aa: CASSLSTGPEKLFF

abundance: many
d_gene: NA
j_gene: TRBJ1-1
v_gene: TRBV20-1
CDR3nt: TGCAGTGCTAGAGAACAACGGGACACTGAAGCTTTCTTT
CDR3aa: CSAREQRDTEAFF

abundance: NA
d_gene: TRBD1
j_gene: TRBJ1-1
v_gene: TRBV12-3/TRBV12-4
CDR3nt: TGTGCCAGCAGTCCTGGGGCCGGGACAGTGAACACTGAAGCTTTCTTT
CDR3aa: CASSPGAGTVNTEAFF

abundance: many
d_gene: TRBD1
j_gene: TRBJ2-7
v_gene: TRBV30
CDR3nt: TGTGCCTGGAGGGGACAGGGGTACGAGCAGTACTTC
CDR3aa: CAWRGQGYEQYF